This is a list of T cell receptor beta chains from one sample in a study of blood T cells in healthy people across ages. TCRdb processed the 5' RACE reads anew with MiXCR; each CDR3 protein has one entry. Of some 1.5 million distinct CDR3 sequences listed, 25% to 30% are singletons. Sequenced input: blood. The receptors originated from a woman between 25 and 40 years old in good health. Both conserved end residues are part of each CDR3. The order of the fields is J gene, D gene, clone size, V gene, CDR3 DNA, CDR3 protein. The D gene is left open where the match is weak. Size tells how often a clone was seen (once, few, many) or the class of an expanded clone, and some rows leave it out.

j_gene: TRBJ2-5
d_gene: -
abundance: -
v_gene: TRBV20-1
CDR3nt: TGCAGTGCTAGAGATGTGGGGGGCGAGACCCAGTACTTC
CDR3aa: CSARDVGGETQYF

j_gene: TRBJ1-5
d_gene: -
abundance: few
v_gene: TRBV29-1
CDR3nt: TGCAGCGTTGCCCACAGCAATCAGCCCCAGCATTTT
CDR3aa: CSVAHSNQPQHF

j_gene: TRBJ2-1
d_gene: -
abundance: few
v_gene: TRBV7-2
CDR3nt: TGTGCCAGCAGCTCCCCGCCGGGGGAGCAGTTCTTC
CDR3aa: CASSSPPGEQFF

j_gene: TRBJ2-2
d_gene: -
abundance: few
v_gene: TRBV20-1
CDR3nt: TGCAGTGCTTTCGGGGCAGGGCGGAACACCGGGGAGCTGTTTTTT
CDR3aa: CSAFGAGRNTGELFF

j_gene: TRBJ1-6
d_gene: -
abundance: few
v_gene: TRBV19
CDR3nt: TGTGCCAGTAGTATGTGGACGGACCAACCTTCACCCCTCCACTTT
CDR3aa: CASSMWTDQPSPLHF

j_gene: TRBJ2-1
d_gene: -
abundance: -
v_gene: TRBV7-2
CDR3nt: TGTGCCAGTCGGAGTATCGACAGGCATGAGCAGTTCTTC
CDR3aa: CASRSIDRHEQFF

j_gene: TRBJ1-2
d_gene: -
abundance: few
v_gene: TRBV18
CDR3nt: TGTGCCAGCTCACCCGATGAGGGGGGTGGCTACACCTTC
CDR3aa: CASSPDEGGGYTF

j_gene: TRBJ1-5
d_gene: -
abundance: few
v_gene: TRBV7-2
CDR3nt: TGTGCCAGCAGCCGGCTTGGGGAGTATCAGCCCCAGCATTTT
CDR3aa: CASSRLGEYQPQHF

j_gene: TRBJ2-7
d_gene: -
abundance: few
v_gene: TRBV24-1
CDR3nt: TGTGCCACCAGTGACCCTCGTTTCAAGGGCGAGCAGTACTTC
CDR3aa: CATSDPRFKGEQYF

j_gene: TRBJ2-1
d_gene: -
abundance: -
v_gene: TRBV20-1
CDR3nt: TGCAGTGCTAGGGGACCGCTAAAGCAGTTCTTC
CDR3aa: CSARGPLKQFF

j_gene: TRBJ2-7
d_gene: -
abundance: many
v_gene: TRBV7-2
CDR3nt: TGTGCCAGCAGCTTAGACAGGGCGGACGAGCAGTACTTC
CDR3aa: CASSLDRADEQYF

j_gene: TRBJ2-1
d_gene: -
abundance: -
v_gene: TRBV18
CDR3nt: TGTGCCAGCTCATCCCTAGCTGCGGATGAGCAGTTCTTC
CDR3aa: CASSSLAADEQFF

j_gene: TRBJ2-5
d_gene: -
abundance: once
v_gene: TRBV30
CDR3nt: TGTGCCTGGGGGTTTCCCGGGCAAGAGACCCAGTACTTC
CDR3aa: CAWGFPGQETQYF

j_gene: TRBJ2-1
d_gene: -
abundance: -
v_gene: TRBV4-3
CDR3nt: TGCGCCAGCAGCCAAGCAGATTTGGGGATCAATGAGCAGTTCTTC
CDR3aa: CASSQADLGINEQFF

j_gene: TRBJ1-6
d_gene: -
abundance: -
v_gene: TRBV9
CDR3nt: TGTGCCAGCAGCGTAATTCAATGGTCTAGGAATTCACCCCTCCACTTT
CDR3aa: CASSVIQWSRNSPLHF

j_gene: TRBJ2-1
d_gene: -
abundance: -
v_gene: TRBV7-9
CDR3nt: TGTGCCAGCACCCCGGCCACTGGGAATGAGCAGTTCTTC
CDR3aa: CASTPATGNEQFF

j_gene: TRBJ1-1
d_gene: -
abundance: -
v_gene: TRBV7-3
CDR3nt: TGTGCCAGCAGCTTATCGGGGAGAGGGCAAGCTTTCTTT
CDR3aa: CASSLSGRGQAFF

j_gene: TRBJ2-5
d_gene: -
abundance: -
v_gene: TRBV7-2
CDR3nt: TGTGCCAGCAGCTTAGGGGGTAGCTTGGGGGGGACCCAGTACTTC
CDR3aa: CASSLGGSLGGTQYF

j_gene: TRBJ2-7
d_gene: -
abundance: -
v_gene: TRBV10-3
CDR3nt: TGTGCCATCAGTGTGGGGGGAAGGCCGTACGAGCAGTACTTC
CDR3aa: CAISVGGRPYEQYF

j_gene: TRBJ2-1
d_gene: -
abundance: -
v_gene: TRBV11-2
CDR3nt: TGTGCCAGCAGCTTAGATCCTGGGGCCAATGAGCAGTTCTTC
CDR3aa: CASSLDPGANEQFF

j_gene: TRBJ2-3
d_gene: TRBD2
abundance: few
v_gene: TRBV3-1
CDR3nt: TGTGCCAGCAGCCGACTAGCCGATCAAGATACGCAGTATTTT
CDR3aa: CASSRLADQDTQYF

j_gene: TRBJ2-7
d_gene: -
abundance: many
v_gene: TRBV5-1
CDR3nt: TGCGCCAGCAGCAACGGCTGGACAGTCCACGAGCAGTACTTC
CDR3aa: CASSNGWTVHEQYF

j_gene: TRBJ2-6
d_gene: -
abundance: few
v_gene: TRBV18
CDR3nt: TGTGCCAGCTCACCGTCTGATTTTGGGGCCAACGTCCTGACTTTC
CDR3aa: CASSPSDFGANVLTF

j_gene: TRBJ2-5
d_gene: -
abundance: -
v_gene: TRBV12-3/TRBV12-4
CDR3nt: TGTGCCAGCCTCAGCCTAGGTCAAGAGACCCAGTACTTC
CDR3aa: CASLSLGQETQYF

j_gene: TRBJ2-7
d_gene: TRBD2
abundance: few
v_gene: TRBV28
CDR3nt: TGTGCCAGCAGCTCCGCCCGACTAGCGGGGACGAGAAACGAGCAGTACTTC
CDR3aa: CASSSARLAGTRNEQYF

j_gene: TRBJ1-5
d_gene: -
abundance: -
v_gene: TRBV3-1
CDR3nt: TGTGCCAGCAGCCAAGATCCCGGCGGCCCAAGGCCCCAGCATTTT
CDR3aa: CASSQDPGGPRPQHF